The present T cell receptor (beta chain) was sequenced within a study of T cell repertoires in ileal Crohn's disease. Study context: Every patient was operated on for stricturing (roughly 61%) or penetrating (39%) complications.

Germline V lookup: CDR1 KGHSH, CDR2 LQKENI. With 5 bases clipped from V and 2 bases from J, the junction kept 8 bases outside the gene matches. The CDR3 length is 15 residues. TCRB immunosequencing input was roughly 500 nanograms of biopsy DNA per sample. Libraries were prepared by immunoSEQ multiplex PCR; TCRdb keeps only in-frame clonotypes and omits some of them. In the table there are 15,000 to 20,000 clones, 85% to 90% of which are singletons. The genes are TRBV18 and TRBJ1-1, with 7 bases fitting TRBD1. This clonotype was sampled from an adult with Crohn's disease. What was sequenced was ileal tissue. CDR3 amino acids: CASSSTTGINTEAFF. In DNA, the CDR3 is TGTGCCAGCTCATCGACGACAGGGATCAACACTGAAGCTTTCTTT.